Described below is a single T cell receptor beta chain sequence and its context. Its antigen is undetermined. This may stem from a read error, because a much larger clone lies one nucleotide away. This sample's RNA came from whole unsorted tissue. The normal lung tissue was taken more than 3 cm from the tumor edge. Three rounds of nested PCR, following a modified ARM-PCR protocol, produced the TCRbeta library. TCRdb reprocessed the multiplex PCR reads via MiXCR and lists one record per CDR3 protein. Of about 110,000 distinct CDR3 sequences listed, 62% are singletons. This specimen comes from a study of tumor and adjacent non-tumor tissue in lung cancer. Study information: On average, productive TCRbeta reads reached a few million per sample.

CDR1 is SGHNT and CDR2 is YYREEE in the germline V gene (reference sequence). The CDR3 runs 14 residues. Regarding the study as a whole: Patients with more diverse tumor TCRs had worse survival.

The sequence was obtained from a man between 60 and 70 years old with non-small cell lung cancer. The sequenced material came from distant non-tumor lung tissue. The V and J genes are TRBV5-4 and TRBJ1-3, with a possible D match to TRBD1 (5 bases). In nucleotides, the CDR3 is TGTGCCAGCAGCTTGGCAGGGACTGGAAACATCATATATTTT. Its protein product is CASSLAGTGNIIYF.